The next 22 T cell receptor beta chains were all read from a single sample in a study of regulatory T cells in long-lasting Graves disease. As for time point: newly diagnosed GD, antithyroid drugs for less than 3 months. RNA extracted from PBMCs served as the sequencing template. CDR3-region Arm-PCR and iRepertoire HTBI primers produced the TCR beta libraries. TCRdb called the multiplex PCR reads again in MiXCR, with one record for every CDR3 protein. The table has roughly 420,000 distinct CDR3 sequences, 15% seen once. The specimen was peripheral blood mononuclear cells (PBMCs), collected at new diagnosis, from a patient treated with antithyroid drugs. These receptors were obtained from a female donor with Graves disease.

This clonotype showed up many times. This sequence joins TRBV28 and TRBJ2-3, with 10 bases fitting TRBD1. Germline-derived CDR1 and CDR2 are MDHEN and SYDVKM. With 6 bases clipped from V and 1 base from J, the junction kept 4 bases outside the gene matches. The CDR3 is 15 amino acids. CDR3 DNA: TGTGCCAGCAGCGGGGGGACAGGGGGCACAGATACGCAGTATTTT. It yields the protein CASSGGTGGTDTQYF.

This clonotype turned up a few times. In nucleotides, the CDR3 is TGTGCCAGCAGCTACCTGGGGGGATACTACAATGAGCAGTTCTTC. The encoded protein is CASSYLGGYYNEQFF. The V gene is TRBV7-9, the J gene TRBJ2-1; D might be TRBD2 (6 bases). Germline CDR1 and CDR2: SEHNR and FQNEAQ (reference sequence). Between the trimmed V and J ends, which lost 4 bases and 3 bases, there was a span of 13 bases. The length of the CDR3 is 15 residues.

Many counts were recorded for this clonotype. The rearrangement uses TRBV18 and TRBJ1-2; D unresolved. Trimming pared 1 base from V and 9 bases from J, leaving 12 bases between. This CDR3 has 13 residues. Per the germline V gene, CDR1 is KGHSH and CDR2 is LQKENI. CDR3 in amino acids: CASSPRSDRSYTF. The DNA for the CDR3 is TGTGCCAGCTCACCACGATCAGACCGGAGCTACACCTTC.

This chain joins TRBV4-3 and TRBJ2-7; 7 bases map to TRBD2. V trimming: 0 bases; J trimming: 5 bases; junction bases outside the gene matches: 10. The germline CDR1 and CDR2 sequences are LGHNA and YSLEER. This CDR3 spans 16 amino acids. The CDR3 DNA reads TGCGCCAGCAGCCAAGAGCTCGGCGGGAGTTACCACGAGCAGTACTTC. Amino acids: CASSQELGGSYHEQYF.

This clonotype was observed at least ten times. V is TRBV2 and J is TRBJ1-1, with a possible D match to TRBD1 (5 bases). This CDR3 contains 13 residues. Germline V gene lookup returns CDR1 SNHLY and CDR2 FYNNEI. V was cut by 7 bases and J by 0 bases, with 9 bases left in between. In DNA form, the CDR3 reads TGTGCCAGCACTCAGGGCCTGAACACTGAAGCTTTCTTT. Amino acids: CASTQGLNTEAFF.

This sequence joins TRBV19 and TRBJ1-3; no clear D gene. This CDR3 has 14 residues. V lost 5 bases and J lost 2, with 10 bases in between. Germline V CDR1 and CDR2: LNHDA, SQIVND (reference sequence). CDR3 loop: CASSAAAAGNTIYF. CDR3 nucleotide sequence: TGTGCCAGTAGTGCGGCGGCAGCTGGAAACACCATATATTTT.

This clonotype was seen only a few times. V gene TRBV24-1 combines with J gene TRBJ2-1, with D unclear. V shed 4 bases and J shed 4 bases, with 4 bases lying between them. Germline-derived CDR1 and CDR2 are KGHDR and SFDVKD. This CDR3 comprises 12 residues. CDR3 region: CATSDLYNEQFF. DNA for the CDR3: TGTGCCACCAGTGACCTTTACAATGAGCAGTTCTTC.

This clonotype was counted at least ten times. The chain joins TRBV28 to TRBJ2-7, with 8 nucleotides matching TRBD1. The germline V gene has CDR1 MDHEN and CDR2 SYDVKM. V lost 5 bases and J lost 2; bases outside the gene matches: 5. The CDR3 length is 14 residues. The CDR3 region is CASSGTGWAYEQYF. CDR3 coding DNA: TGTGCCAGCAGTGGGACAGGTTGGGCCTACGAGCAGTACTTC.

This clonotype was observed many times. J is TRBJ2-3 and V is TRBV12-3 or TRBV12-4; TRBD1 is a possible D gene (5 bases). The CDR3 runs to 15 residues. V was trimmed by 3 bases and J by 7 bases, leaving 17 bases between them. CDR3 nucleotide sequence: TGTGCCAGCAGTTTCTATTCCCAGGGTGTACATACGCAGTATTTT. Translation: CASSFYSQGVHTQYF.

For the CDR3, the DNA is TGTGCCAGCCACCCGACAGGGGGCTTTGGTCAGCCCCAGCATTTT. Its protein is CASHPTGGFGQPQHF. The chain couples TRBV6-1 to TRBJ1-5; TRBD1 matches 10 bases. CDR3 length: 15 residues. Trimming cost V 8 bases and J 6 bases; bases outside gene matches: 10. Germline CDR1 MNHNS, CDR2 SASEGT.

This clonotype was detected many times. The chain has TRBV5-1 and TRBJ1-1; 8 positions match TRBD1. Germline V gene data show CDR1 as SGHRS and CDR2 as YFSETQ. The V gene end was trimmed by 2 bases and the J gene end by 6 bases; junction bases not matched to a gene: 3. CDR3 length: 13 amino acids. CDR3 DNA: TGCGCCAGCAGCTTCGAGACAGGGGCTGAAGCTTTCTTT. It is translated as CASSFETGAEAFF.

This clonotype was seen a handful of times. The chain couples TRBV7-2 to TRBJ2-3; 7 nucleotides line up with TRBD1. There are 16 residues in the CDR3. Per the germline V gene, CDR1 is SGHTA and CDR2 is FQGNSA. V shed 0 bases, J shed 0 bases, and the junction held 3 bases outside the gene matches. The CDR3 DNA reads TGTGCCAGCAGCTTAGCTGGGACAGCGAGCACAGATACGCAGTATTTT. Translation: CASSLAGTASTDTQYF.

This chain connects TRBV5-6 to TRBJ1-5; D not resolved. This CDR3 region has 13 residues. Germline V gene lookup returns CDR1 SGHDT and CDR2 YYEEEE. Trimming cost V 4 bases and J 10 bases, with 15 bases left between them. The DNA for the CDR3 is TGTGCCAGCAGCCCCCAAGGAGGGCCCCCCCAGCATTTT. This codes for CASSPQGGPPQHF.

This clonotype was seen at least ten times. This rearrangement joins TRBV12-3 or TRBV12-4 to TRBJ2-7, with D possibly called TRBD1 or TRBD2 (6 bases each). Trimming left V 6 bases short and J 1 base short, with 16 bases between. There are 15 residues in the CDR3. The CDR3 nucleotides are TGTGCCAGCAGGGGGGGACAACCGGGTTCCTACGAGCAGTACTTC. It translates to CASRGGQPGSYEQYF.

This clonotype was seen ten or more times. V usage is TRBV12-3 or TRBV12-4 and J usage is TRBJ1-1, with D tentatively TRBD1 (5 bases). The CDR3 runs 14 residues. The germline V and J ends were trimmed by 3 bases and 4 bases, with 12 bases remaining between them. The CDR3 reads CASSFPRQLTEAFF. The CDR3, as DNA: TGTGCCAGCAGTTTCCCAAGACAGCTCACTGAAGCTTTCTTT.

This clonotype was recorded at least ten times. The CDR3 DNA sequence: TGTGCCAGCAGCCAAGCTTATTGGGGGCATGCTCAGCCCCAGCATTTT. This gives the protein CASSQAYWGHAQPQHF. This chain uses TRBV4-2 with TRBJ1-5; D is perhaps TRBD1 (6 bases). CDR3 length: 16 amino acids. With 1 base removed from V and 6 bases from J, the gap between germline ends came to 16 bases. Germline CDR1 is LGHNA and CDR2 is YNFKEQ.

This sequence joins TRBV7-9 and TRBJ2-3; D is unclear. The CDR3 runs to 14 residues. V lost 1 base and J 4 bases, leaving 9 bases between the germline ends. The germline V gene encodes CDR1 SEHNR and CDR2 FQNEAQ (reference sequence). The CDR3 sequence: CASSLGLQPDTQYF. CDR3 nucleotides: TGTGCCAGCAGCTTAGGGCTACAACCAGATACGCAGTATTTT. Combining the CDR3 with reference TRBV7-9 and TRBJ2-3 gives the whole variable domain DTGVSQNPRHKITKRGQNVTFRCDPISEHNRLYWYRQTLGQGPEFLTYFQNEAQLEKSRLLSDRFSAERPKGSFSTLEIQRTEQGDSAMYLCASSLGLQPDTQYFGPGTRLTVL.

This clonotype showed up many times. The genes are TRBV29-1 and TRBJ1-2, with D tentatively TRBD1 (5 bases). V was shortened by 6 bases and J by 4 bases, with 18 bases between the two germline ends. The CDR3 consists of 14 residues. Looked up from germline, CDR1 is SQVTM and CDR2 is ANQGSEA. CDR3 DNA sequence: TGCAGCGTGATCGGGGAAGAGGGGAGCTATGGCTACACCTTC. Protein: CSVIGEEGSYGYTF.

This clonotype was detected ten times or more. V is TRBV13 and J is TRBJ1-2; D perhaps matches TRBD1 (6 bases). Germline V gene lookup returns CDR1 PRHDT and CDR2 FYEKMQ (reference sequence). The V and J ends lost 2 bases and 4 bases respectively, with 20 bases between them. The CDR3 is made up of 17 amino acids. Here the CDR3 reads CASSLPAWPRGGYGYTF. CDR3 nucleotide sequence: TGTGCCAGCAGCTTACCTGCGTGGCCTCGAGGGGGCTATGGCTACACCTTC. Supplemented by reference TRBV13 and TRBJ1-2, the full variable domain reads AAGVIQSPRHLIKEKRETATLKCYPIPRHDTVYWYQQGPGQDPQFLISFYEKMQSDKGSIPDRFSAQQFSDYHSELNMSSLELGDSALYFCASSLPAWPRGGYGYTFGSGTRLTVV.

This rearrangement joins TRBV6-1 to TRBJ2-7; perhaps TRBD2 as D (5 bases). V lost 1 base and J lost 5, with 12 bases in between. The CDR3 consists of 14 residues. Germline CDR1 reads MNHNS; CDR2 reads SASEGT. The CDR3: CASSEGGEADEQYF. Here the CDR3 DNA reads TGTGCCAGCAGTGAAGGGGGAGAAGCGGACGAGCAGTACTTC.

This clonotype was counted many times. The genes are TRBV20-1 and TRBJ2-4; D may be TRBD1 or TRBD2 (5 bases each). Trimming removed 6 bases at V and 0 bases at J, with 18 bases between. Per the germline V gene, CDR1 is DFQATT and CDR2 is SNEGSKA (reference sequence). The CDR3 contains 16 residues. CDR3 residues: CSARERGTLAKNIQYF. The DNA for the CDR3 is TGCAGTGCCCGAGAGAGGGGAACCCTAGCCAAAAACATTCAGTACTTC.

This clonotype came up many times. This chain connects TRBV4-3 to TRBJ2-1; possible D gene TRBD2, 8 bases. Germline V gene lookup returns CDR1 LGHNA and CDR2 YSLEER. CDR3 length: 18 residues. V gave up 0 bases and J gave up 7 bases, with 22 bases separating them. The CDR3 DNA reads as TGCGCCAGCAGCCAAGACCGGGAGGGGACAGACGTTAGGAATGAGCAGTTCTTC. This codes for CASSQDREGTDVRNEQFF.